The rows below give T cell receptor beta chains drawn from one sample of a study of blood T cell repertoires in COVID-19. Produced via immunoSEQ multiplex PCR; TCRdb's table is partial and in-frame only. The table has around 140,000 clones, more than 75% seen once. The specimen sequenced was peripheral blood. These TCRs come from a human donor with acute or convalescent COVID-19. The donor label of this sample is uncertain. Both conserved end residues are part of each CDR3. D genes are given only for firm matches. For some rows the clone size is stated as once, few or many, or as a class when expanded; others skip it.

v_call: TRBV19; j_call: TRBJ1-1; clone_size: NA; d_call: NA; cdr3_nt: TGTGCCAGTTCGAATGACAGGACCAACACTGAAGCTTTCTTT; cdr3_aa: CASSNDRTNTEAFF
v_call: TRBV28; j_call: TRBJ2-7; clone_size: NA; d_call: TRBD1; cdr3_nt: TGTGCCAGCAGCCTTGGGACAGGGGGTTCCTACGAGCAGTACTTC; cdr3_aa: CASSLGTGGSYEQYF
v_call: TRBV5-1; j_call: TRBJ1-2; clone_size: NA; d_call: TRBD1; cdr3_nt: TGCGCCAGCAGCCCACGGGACAGGGACAACTATGGCTACACCTTC; cdr3_aa: CASSPRDRDNYGYTF
v_call: TRBV5-5; j_call: TRBJ2-5; clone_size: NA; d_call: TRBD1; cdr3_nt: TGTGCCAGCAGCTCCCAGAAGGGACAGAAAGAGACCCAGTACTTC; cdr3_aa: CASSSQKGQKETQYF
v_call: TRBV2; j_call: TRBJ1-2; clone_size: few; d_call: TRBD1; cdr3_nt: TGTGCCAGCACTCCCGACAGGGGCGGCTACACCTTC; cdr3_aa: CASTPDRGGYTF
v_call: TRBV19; j_call: TRBJ1-3; clone_size: NA; d_call: NA; cdr3_nt: TGTGCCAGTAGTATCATCCGGGTACAGGGACCTGGAAACACCATATATTTT; cdr3_aa: CASSIIRVQGPGNTIYF
v_call: TRBV7-9; j_call: TRBJ1-5; clone_size: NA; d_call: NA; cdr3_nt: TGTGCCAGCAGCTCTCTGGGGCACCAGCCCCAGCATTTT; cdr3_aa: CASSSLGHQPQHF
v_call: TRBV7-8; j_call: TRBJ1-6; clone_size: once; d_call: NA; cdr3_nt: TGTGCCAGCAGCTCCCAGAGGGGGAATTCACCCCTCCACTTT; cdr3_aa: CASSSQRGNSPLHF
v_call: TRBV5-5; j_call: TRBJ2-6; clone_size: NA; d_call: NA; cdr3_nt: TGTGCCAGCAGCTTGGTAAGAGAGGCCAACGTCCTGACTTTC; cdr3_aa: CASSLVREANVLTF
v_call: TRBV9; j_call: TRBJ1-1; clone_size: once; d_call: NA; cdr3_nt: TGTGCCAGCAGCGCTTGGCCTGGGGGGTCGATGAACACTGAAGCTTTCTTT; cdr3_aa: CASSAWPGGSMNTEAFF
v_call: TRBV12-3/TRBV12-4; j_call: TRBJ2-1; clone_size: NA; d_call: TRBD1; cdr3_nt: TGTGCCAGCAGCCCGGACAGGGCAAATGAGCAGTTCTTC; cdr3_aa: CASSPDRANEQFF
v_call: TRBV18; j_call: TRBJ1-3; clone_size: NA; d_call: NA; cdr3_nt: TGTGCCAGCTCACAGGGAGCAACTGGAAACACCATATATTTT; cdr3_aa: CASSQGATGNTIYF
v_call: TRBV7-2; j_call: TRBJ2-1; clone_size: few; d_call: TRBD2; cdr3_nt: TGTGCCAGCAGCTTAGCCCCTCTAGCGGGGGGCTACAATGAGCAGTTCTTC; cdr3_aa: CASSLAPLAGGYNEQFF
v_call: TRBV30; j_call: TRBJ1-2; clone_size: NA; d_call: NA; cdr3_nt: TGTGCCTGGACGTTCCCAGGGCGAGGATATGGCTACACCTTC; cdr3_aa: CAWTFPGRGYGYTF
v_call: TRBV11-2; j_call: TRBJ1-2; clone_size: NA; d_call: NA; cdr3_nt: TGTGCCAGCAGTCAGGGGCTTCTCTATGGCTACACCTTC; cdr3_aa: CASSQGLLYGYTF
v_call: TRBV3-1/TRBV3-2; j_call: TRBJ1-1; clone_size: once; d_call: TRBD1; cdr3_nt: TGTGCCAGCAGCCAACGGGACAGGGACACTGAAGCTTTCTTT; cdr3_aa: CASSQRDRDTEAFF
v_call: TRBV9; j_call: TRBJ1-2; clone_size: NA; d_call: NA; cdr3_nt: TGTGCCAGCACGCCGGGGGGGGCAGATGGCTACACCTTC; cdr3_aa: CASTPGGADGYTF
v_call: TRBV18; j_call: TRBJ2-3; clone_size: NA; d_call: NA; cdr3_nt: TGTGCCAGCTCACCGGCGGGCAGCCGCACAGATACGCAGTATTTT; cdr3_aa: CASSPAGSRTDTQYF
v_call: TRBV19; j_call: TRBJ1-2; clone_size: NA; d_call: TRBD1; cdr3_nt: TGTGCCAGTTATGGACAGGCTCTCCGATCCTATGGCTACACCTTC; cdr3_aa: CASYGQALRSYGYTF
v_call: TRBV3-1/TRBV3-2; j_call: TRBJ1-6; clone_size: NA; d_call: NA; cdr3_nt: TGTGCCAGCAGCCGGGTTACGACAAAAAAGGGGAATTCACCCCTCCACTTT; cdr3_aa: CASSRVTTKKGNSPLHF
v_call: TRBV2; j_call: TRBJ1-3; clone_size: once; d_call: NA; cdr3_nt: TGTGCCAGCACGTGGGCCTCAGGGCTTGGAAACACCATATATTTT; cdr3_aa: CASTWASGLGNTIYF
v_call: TRBV27; j_call: TRBJ1-3; clone_size: NA; d_call: NA; cdr3_nt: TGTGCCAGCAGTTTTACGGGATCATCAAGAAACACCATATATTTT; cdr3_aa: CASSFTGSSRNTIYF
v_call: TRBV6-2/TRBV6-3; j_call: TRBJ1-1; clone_size: once; d_call: NA; cdr3_nt: TGTGCCAGCAGTTACGGCCCGAACACTGAAGCTTTCTTT; cdr3_aa: CASSYGPNTEAFF
v_call: TRBV6-2/TRBV6-3; j_call: TRBJ1-4; clone_size: NA; d_call: TRBD1; cdr3_nt: TGTGCCAGCAGTTACGACAGGGCAACTAATGAAAAACTGTTTTTT; cdr3_aa: CASSYDRATNEKLFF